This TCR beta chain comes out of a study of blood T cell repertoires in COVID-19. Sequencing used immunoSEQ multiplex PCR; TCRdb keeps in-frame clones, though not all of them. The sample carries tens of thousands of clones, approximately 89% recorded once. The V and J ends lost 0 bases and 8 bases respectively, with 17 bases between them. The CDR3 is 15 residues long. Germline CDR1 is SGHDT and CDR2 is YYEEEE. The clonotype originates from a man aged 60-69 years with active or convalescent COVID-19. V gene TRBV5-6 combines with J gene TRBJ1-2; D not certain. The sample comprised peripheral blood. The CDR3 region is CASSLGGLNSLGYTF. The CDR3 DNA follows: TGTGCCAGCAGCTTGGGCGGCTTGAATTCGCTCGGCTACACCTTC.